The source of this T cell receptor (beta chain) is a study of blood T cell repertoires in COVID-19. About the research overall: T cells, B-cell-depleted T cells, or PBMCs provided the cDNA or gDNA that served as material.

Method: immunoSEQ multiplex PCR; TCRdb's copy keeps in-frame clones and lacks some. Of some 150,000 clones detected, 76% appear once; the ten largest clones hold 3.5% to 5%. The sample holds one count of this clone. The CDR3 is 17 residues long. With 4 bases clipped from V and 4 bases from J, the junction kept 13 bases outside the gene matches. Germline assignment: CDR1 SGHDT and CDR2 YYEEEE. The chain links TRBV5-6 to TRBJ2-1; TRBD1 matches at 8 bases. The source material was peripheral blood. This TCR derives from a woman of 80 years or more with active or convalescent COVID-19. The CDR3 DNA follows: TGTGCCAGCAGCATAGGACAGGGCATTTCCGTATACAATGAGCAGTTCTTC. Its protein is CASSIGQGISVYNEQFF. Combining the CDR3 with reference TRBV5-6 and TRBJ2-1 gives the whole variable domain DAGVTQSPTHLIKTRGQQVTLRCSPKSGHDTVSWYQQALGQGPQFIFQYYEEEERQRGNFPDRFSGHQFPNYSSELNVNALLLGDSALYLCASSIGQGISVYNEQFFGPGTRLTVL.